The rows below give T cell receptor beta chains drawn from one sample of a study of blood T cell repertoires in COVID-19. Data came from immunoSEQ multiplex PCR; TCRdb stores just in-frame clones and leaves some out. The repertoire includes roughly 100,000 clones, about 89% of them detected once, and roughly 1.8% sits in the top ten. The sequenced material came from peripheral blood. The receptors shown here come from a human donor with active COVID-19. The donor label of this sample is uncertain. Both conserved end residues are part of each CDR3. A D gene is named only where the DNA matches it firmly. The listing skips clone size in some rows; elsewhere it reads once, few, many or a size class.

few | TRBJ2-7 | . | TRBV4-3 | CASSQDLGGGAYEQYF | TGCGCCAGCAGCCAAGATCTGGGAGGGGGGGCCTACGAGCAGTACTTC
. | TRBJ2-7 | . | TRBV18 | CASSPGGYEQYF | TGTGCCAGCTCACCGGGGGGTTACGAGCAGTACTTC
. | TRBJ1-2 | . | TRBV19 | CASSIGIFGYGYTF | TGTGCCAGTAGTATCGGGATCTTCGGCTATGGCTACACCTTC
. | TRBJ2-5 | TRBD1 | TRBV27 | CASSPGQTKETQYF | TGTGCCAGCAGTCCGGGACAGACAAAAGAGACCCAGTACTTC
. | TRBJ1-3 | . | TRBV6-2/TRBV6-3 | CASSYGQTISGNTIYF | TGTGCCAGCAGTTACGGACAGACTATCTCTGGAAACACCATATATTTT
. | TRBJ1-4 | TRBD1 | TRBV9 | CASSRTGVEKLFF | TGTGCCAGCAGCCGTACAGGGGTTGAAAAACTGTTTTTT
. | TRBJ2-3 | TRBD1 | TRBV6-5 | CASSYEQGALDTQYF | TGTGCCAGCAGTTATGAACAGGGGGCGTTAGATACGCAGTATTTT
. | TRBJ2-7 | . | TRBV20-1 | CSASDRYYEQYF | TGCAGTGCTAGTGACAGATACTACGAGCAGTACTTC
. | TRBJ2-7 | . | TRBV6-1 | CASSEAFSPEQYF | TGTGCCAGCAGTGAAGCCTTTTCTCCTGAGCAGTACTTC
few | TRBJ1-2 | . | TRBV5-5 | CASSVPGTISYGYTF | TGTGCCAGCAGCGTTCCCGGGACAATCTCTTATGGCTACACCTTC
. | TRBJ2-5 | . | TRBV6-2/TRBV6-3 | CASSYSVQGETQYF | TGTGCCAGCAGTTACTCGGTGCAGGGAGAGACCCAGTACTTC
. | TRBJ2-7 | . | TRBV21-1 | CASSKRGSSYEQYF | TGTGCCAGCAGCAAGCGGGGGAGCTCCTACGAGCAGTACTTC
. | TRBJ1-5 | . | TRBV2 | CASSEALVLGGTSNQPQHF | TGTGCCAGCAGTGAAGCGCTGGTTTTAGGGGGTACGAGCAATCAGCCCCAGCATTTT
. | TRBJ2-7 | TRBD1 | TRBV5-1 | CASSPPDRVNEQYF | TGCGCCAGCAGCCCGCCGGACAGGGTAAACGAGCAGTACTTC
. | TRBJ1-1 | . | TRBV7-3 | CASSLTAGLSEAFF | TGTGCCAGCAGCCTAACCGCGGGTCTGAGTGAAGCTTTCTTT
. | TRBJ2-7 | . | TRBV28 | CASKDSNNYEQYF | TGTGCCAGCAAGGACAGTAATAACTACGAGCAGTACTTC
. | TRBJ2-3 | TRBD1 | TRBV12-5 | CASGSGGGTDTQYF | TGTGCTAGTGGTTCAGGGGGTGGCACAGATACGCAGTATTTT
. | TRBJ2-5 | TRBD1 | TRBV19 | CASTTQGPGKTQYF | TGTGCCAGTACCACACAGGGGCCGGGAAAGACCCAGTACTTC
. | TRBJ2-3 | TRBD2 | TRBV9 | CASSDESGAPTDTQYF | TGTGCCAGCAGCGACGAAAGCGGGGCACCGACAGATACGCAGTATTTT
. | TRBJ1-1 | . | TRBV9 | CASSQGTEAFF | TGTGCCAGCAGCCAGGGGACTGAAGCTTTCTTT
. | TRBJ2-1 | TRBD2 | TRBV5-1 | CASSFGTSGYNEQFF | TGCGCCAGCAGCTTCGGGACTAGCGGTTACAATGAGCAGTTCTTC
. | TRBJ2-1 | TRBD2 | TRBV5-4 | CASSSRGGSLNEQFF | TGTGCCAGCAGCTCCCGGGGAGGGTCCCTCAATGAGCAGTTCTTC
. | TRBJ2-7 | . | TRBV13 | CASSPHSGAGEQYF | TGTGCCAGCAGCCCGCACTCAGGGGCCGGGGAGCAGTACTTC
. | TRBJ2-1 | TRBD2 | TRBV11-3 | CASSWGLAGGYNEQFF | TGTGCCAGCAGCTGGGGACTAGCGGGGGGATACAATGAGCAGTTCTTC
. | TRBJ1-6 | TRBD1 | TRBV5-8 | CASSLSGQGRYNSPLHF | TGTGCCAGCAGCTTGTCCGGACAGGGGCGGTATAATTCACCCCTCCACTTT
. | TRBJ2-7 | TRBD1 | TRBV28 | CASRRQGAYEQYF | TGTGCCAGCAGGAGACAGGGGGCCTACGAGCAGTACTTC
. | TRBJ1-2 | . | TRBV7-2 | CASSLDSGKYGYTF | TGTGCCAGCAGCTTAGATTCAGGGAAATATGGCTACACCTTC
. | TRBJ1-6 | TRBD1 | TRBV24-1 | CATSETGKRDNSPLHF | TGTGCCACCAGTGAGACAGGGAAAAGGGATAATTCACCCCTCCACTTT
. | TRBJ2-6 | . | TRBV10-3 | CAITSPQGSRGANVLTF | TGTGCCATCACCTCACCCCAGGGGTCCCGCGGGGCCAACGTCCTGACTTTC
. | TRBJ2-1 | . | TRBV5-1 | CASSPTYNEQFF | TGCGCCAGCAGCCCAACCTACAATGAGCAGTTCTTC
. | TRBJ2-3 | TRBD2 | TRBV6-6 | CATGLNTDTQYF | TGTGCCACGGGACTAAACACAGATACGCAGTATTTT
. | TRBJ2-1 | TRBD2 | TRBV28 | CASSRLAGGLGQFF | TGTGCCAGCAGTCGACTAGCGGGGGGTTTAGGGCAGTTCTTC
. | TRBJ1-1 | . | TRBV18 | CASSQRTDMNTEAFF | TGTGCCAGCTCACAACGGACAGACATGAACACTGAAGCTTTCTTT
. | TRBJ2-7 | . | TRBV7-9 | CASSLVVYEQYF | TGTGCCAGCAGCTTAGTCGTCTACGAGCAGTACTTC
. | TRBJ1-6 | TRBD1 | TRBV7-8 | CASSLVTGGAGNSPLHF | TGTGCCAGCAGCTTAGTGACAGGGGGCGCGGGTAATTCACCCCTCCACTTT
. | TRBJ1-1 | TRBD1 | TRBV6-6 | CASSYSGGWKNTEAFF | TGTGCCAGCAGTTACTCAGGGGGCTGGAAGAACACTGAAGCTTTCTTT
. | TRBJ1-2 | . | TRBV7-9 | CASSSRGNYGYTF | TGTGCCAGCAGTTCCAGGGGTAACTATGGCTACACCTTC
. | TRBJ1-5 | . | TRBV7-4 | CASSPPPQGFNQPQHF | TGTGCCAGCAGCCCACCCCCACAGGGATTTAATCAGCCCCAGCATTTT
. | TRBJ1-5 | . | TRBV7-9 | CASSQTGANPPPQHF | TGTGCCAGCAGCCAGACAGGAGCGAACCCTCCGCCCCAGCATTTT
few | TRBJ1-2 | . | TRBV7-2 | CASSTGHGYGYTF | TGTGCCAGCAGCACCGGACACGGCTATGGCTACACCTTC
. | TRBJ1-2 | . | TRBV28 | CASQSDGGSYGYTF | TGTGCCAGCCAATCAGACGGAGGTTCCTATGGCTACACCTTC
. | TRBJ2-3 | TRBD2 | TRBV4-1 | CASSQDSGTPTQYF | TGCGCCAGCAGCCAAGATAGCGGGACCCCTACGCAGTATTTT
once | TRBJ2-7 | TRBD1 | TRBV12-3/TRBV12-4 | CASTGGQGYEQYF | TGTGCCAGCACCGGGGGACAGGGCTACGAGCAGTACTTC
. | TRBJ1-2 | TRBD1 | TRBV28 | CASRMQGGGYTF | TGTGCCAGCAGGATGCAGGGGGGCGGCTACACCTTC
. | TRBJ1-5 | TRBD1 | TRBV27 | CASSALPGTENQPQHF | TGTGCCAGCAGTGCCCTTCCCGGGACAGAGAATCAGCCCCAGCATTTT
. | TRBJ2-3 | . | TRBV12-5 | CASGLGAYTDTQYF | TGTGCTAGTGGTTTGGGGGCTTACACAGATACGCAGTATTTT